A selection of T cell receptor beta chains follows, all from one sample in a study of T-cell reconstitution after alpha-beta-depleted transplantation in children. TCRdb processed the PCR reads anew with MiXCR; each CDR3 protein has one entry. The sample lists a few hundred thousand distinct CDR3 sequences; approximately 10% were seen once. The material sequenced was PBMCs from the stem cell graft donor, taken from the stem cell graft. These receptors were collected from a human donor who donated a stem cell graft to a child with acute myeloid leukemia. Both conserved end residues are part of each CDR3. D genes are given only for firm matches. Not every row has a clone size; where given, it reads once, few, many or a size class.

d_call	v_call	j_call	clone_size	cdr3_nt	cdr3_aa
-	TRBV5-1	TRBJ1-1	few	TGCGCCAGCAGCTTGGAATTACGTGGGAACACTGAAGCTTTCTTT	CASSLELRGNTEAFF
-	TRBV5-5	TRBJ2-1	few	TGTGCCAGCAGCTTTGTGTCGGCAGTCTACAATGAGCAGTTCTTC	CASSFVSAVYNEQFF
TRBD1	TRBV29-1	TRBJ2-5	few	TGCAGCGTAAGGGACAGACAAGAGACCCAGTACTTC	CSVRDRQETQYF
-	TRBV6-5	TRBJ2-7	-	TGTGCCAGCAGCCGGGCCCTGTCGTACGAGCAGTACTTC	CASSRALSYEQYF
TRBD2	TRBV20-1	TRBJ2-3	few	TGCAGTGCTAGAGGGACTAGCGGGAGAGGGGCGCAGTATTTT	CSARGTSGRGAQYF
-	TRBV7-2	TRBJ2-5	-	TGTGCCAGCAGCTTACAGGTTATTGCGGATCAAGAGACCCAGTACTTC	CASSLQVIADQETQYF
TRBD2	TRBV7-9	TRBJ2-1	few	TGTGCCAGCAGCCCGGGACTAGCGGGAGTCTTGGACAATGAGCAGTTCTTC	CASSPGLAGVLDNEQFF
TRBD1	TRBV7-2	TRBJ2-1	few	TGTGCCAGCAGCCCGCCTTTTCAGGGGGCTATCCCCTTCTTC	CASSPPFQGAIPFF
TRBD1	TRBV7-3	TRBJ2-3	few	TGTGCCAGCAGCTTAAGGGTGAAAGGGGGCGGTGGCACAGATACGCAGTATTTT	CASSLRVKGGGGTDTQYF
-	TRBV7-2	TRBJ1-2	many	TGTGCCAGCAGCTTGCGGCGGGGGGAGTACGGCTACACCTTC	CASSLRRGEYGYTF
TRBD2	TRBV10-3	TRBJ2-7	many	TGTGCCACACTTGGACTAGCGGGCTCCTACGAGCAGTACTTC	CATLGLAGSYEQYF
-	TRBV6-5	TRBJ1-1	few	TGTGCCAGCAGTTTCTGGGGGTCCGTAAACACTGAAGCTTTCTTT	CASSFWGSVNTEAFF
TRBD2	TRBV7-9	TRBJ2-3	-	TGTGCCAGCAGCCCGACTAGCAGGCCCACAGATACGCAGTATTTT	CASSPTSRPTDTQYF
-	TRBV4-2	TRBJ2-1	-	TGTGCCAGCAGCCAAACTGGCGGGGAGGCCTACAATGAGCAGTTCTTC	CASSQTGGEAYNEQFF
TRBD1	TRBV7-9	TRBJ2-5	-	TGTGCCAGCAGCCCTGGACAGGGGTTGAGAGAGACCCAGTACTTC	CASSPGQGLRETQYF
-	TRBV15	TRBJ1-5	few	TGTGCCACCAGCAGAGATGTTGGACCTGGGAGCAATCAGCCCCAGCATTTT	CATSRDVGPGSNQPQHF
-	TRBV5-1	TRBJ2-2	-	TGCGCCAGCAGCTTGACTGCGGGGCTCGGGGAGCTGTTTTTT	CASSLTAGLGELFF
TRBD2	TRBV5-1	TRBJ2-1	few	TGCGCCAGCAGCTTGTCTGCGGGAGGGCCATATGAGCAGTTCTTC	CASSLSAGGPYEQFF
-	TRBV29-1	TRBJ1-1	few	TGCAGCGCCCTCGTGGTGAACACTGAAGCTTTCTTT	CSALVVNTEAFF
-	TRBV20-1	TRBJ1-1	-	TGCAGTGCTAGAGATCGTCGGGGGGGACCGAACACTGAAGCTTTCTTT	CSARDRRGGPNTEAFF
TRBD2	TRBV25-1	TRBJ2-7	few	TGTGCCAGCAGCCCGGGACTAGCGGGAGGGCACGAGCAGTACTTC	CASSPGLAGGHEQYF
-	TRBV29-1	TRBJ1-2	-	TGCAGCGCTGAGACAGGTTATGGCTACACCTTC	CSAETGYGYTF
TRBD2	TRBV27	TRBJ2-5	-	TGTGCCAGCAGTCCGAGACTAGCGGGAGGGGGGTTTCAAGAGACCCAGTACTTC	CASSPRLAGGGFQETQYF
-	TRBV5-1	TRBJ2-2	few	TGCGCCAGCAGCTTCTCACAGGATCCCATCGGGGAGCTGTTTTTT	CASSFSQDPIGELFF
-	TRBV6-8	TRBJ2-7	few	TGTGCCAGCAGTTACTCGGGCCAGCGAGCCTACGAGCAGTACTTC	CASSYSGQRAYEQYF
-	TRBV5-6	TRBJ2-5	many	TGTGCCAGCAGCTTGGTTCGGGCGGAGACCCAGTACTTC	CASSLVRAETQYF
-	TRBV12-3/TRBV12-4	TRBJ2-3	many	TGTGCCAGCAGTTTCGGGAGCACAGATACGCAGTATTTT	CASSFGSTDTQYF
-	TRBV3-1	TRBJ1-1	-	TGTGCCAGCAGCCAATTCCCAGGCACTGAAGCTTTCTTT	CASSQFPGTEAFF
TRBD1	TRBV10-2	TRBJ1-5	few	TGCGCCAGCTCTGACAGGGGCAGGGGTCAGCCCCAGCATTTT	CASSDRGRGQPQHF
-	TRBV12-3/TRBV12-4	TRBJ1-2	-	TGTGCCAGCAGTTTAAGGGGGGGCTGGGAGGGCTACACCTTC	CASSLRGGWEGYTF
-	TRBV2	TRBJ1-2	-	TGTGCCAGCAGTGTTGGCTTTGACAGCTATGGCTACACCTTC	CASSVGFDSYGYTF
-	TRBV11-1	TRBJ2-2	many	TGTGCCAGCAGCTTAGACCGAGGCAGGGGAATATTCACCGGGGAGCTGTTTTTT	CASSLDRGRGIFTGELFF
TRBD2	TRBV5-1	TRBJ2-1	-	TGCGCCAGCGGTAGCGGGTCGAGCTCCTACAATGAGCAGTTCTTC	CASGSGSSSYNEQFF
TRBD2	TRBV20-1	TRBJ2-7	few	TGCAGTGCTAGAGATTTAGCGGGGGGACGCTACGAGCAGTACTTC	CSARDLAGGRYEQYF
-	TRBV12-3/TRBV12-4	TRBJ2-7	few	TGTGCCAGCAGTTTCACGGGAGCCCCCTACGAGCAGTACTTC	CASSFTGAPYEQYF
-	TRBV20-1	TRBJ2-7	-	TGCAGTGCTAGGGGGGCCGGCGGGGGCGGTATGTTTGACGAGCAGTACTTC	CSARGAGGGGMFDEQYF
-	TRBV9	TRBJ1-6	-	TGTGCCAGCGGATTAGCGGGTAATTCACCCCTCCACTTT	CASGLAGNSPLHF
TRBD1	TRBV29-1	TRBJ1-1	-	TGCAGCGTTGAGAGGGGACAGGCAGCCCGTACTGAAGCTTTCTTT	CSVERGQAARTEAFF
TRBD2	TRBV30	TRBJ2-7	few	TGTGCCTGGAGTGGAGTGGGGGGGAATGAGCAGTACTTC	CAWSGVGGNEQYF
-	TRBV5-1	TRBJ1-1	-	TGCGCCAGCAGCTTAGCGGGGAACATTGAAGCTTTCTTT	CASSLAGNIEAFF
-	TRBV9	TRBJ2-5	-	TGTGCCAGCAGCAAAGGCTCGGAGACCCAGTACTTC	CASSKGSETQYF
-	TRBV7-2	TRBJ1-1	-	TGTGCCAGCAGCCCGTCTCCCTTCGAAGAAGCTTTCTTT	CASSPSPFEEAFF
TRBD2	TRBV12-3/TRBV12-4	TRBJ2-3	-	TGTGCCAGCAGTTCAACGACTAGCGGGGGAGCAGATACGCAGTATTTT	CASSSTTSGGADTQYF
-	TRBV10-3	TRBJ1-1	-	TGTGCCATCAGTGAGTCGGCCCGGGACACTGAAGCTTTCTTT	CAISESARDTEAFF
TRBD1	TRBV5-8	TRBJ2-3	many	TGTGCCAGCAGCTTGGTACCGGGACAGGGCACAGATACGCAGTATTTT	CASSLVPGQGTDTQYF
-	TRBV20-1	TRBJ2-3	few	TGCAGTGCTAGACCGCTGGTGGCTAGCGATCACACAGATACGCAGTATTTT	CSARPLVASDHTDTQYF
-	TRBV3-1	TRBJ1-5	many	TGTGCCAGCAGCCGGGACACTAGCAATCAGCCCCAGCATTTT	CASSRDTSNQPQHF
-	TRBV18	TRBJ2-2	-	TGTGCCAGCTCAGACGGGACAACTAACACCGGGGAGCTGTTTTTT	CASSDGTTNTGELFF
TRBD1	TRBV11-1	TRBJ2-3	few	TGTGCCAGCAGCTTCGCCTATAGGGAGACAGGGGGGACAGATACGCAGTATTTT	CASSFAYRETGGTDTQYF
-	TRBV28	TRBJ1-5	-	TGTGCCAGCGGCCTCTCCACGGGTAATCAGCCCCAGCATTTT	CASGLSTGNQPQHF
-	TRBV7-2	TRBJ1-2	-	TGTGCCAGCAGCCCGAGAGTCGCAGGGGCCTATGGCTACACCTTC	CASSPRVAGAYGYTF
-	TRBV12-3/TRBV12-4	TRBJ1-1	many	TGTGCCAGCAGTTTAGCGAGTGGGGGAGGGTCCCCGAACACTGAAGCTTTCTTT	CASSLASGGGSPNTEAFF
-	TRBV20-1	TRBJ2-4	-	TGCAGTACAACCTTCTTGGGTTCAGCCAAAAACATTCAGTACTTC	CSTTFLGSAKNIQYF
-	TRBV20-1	TRBJ1-1	few	TGCAGTGCTAGACCGGGACGGGGAAACACTGAAGCTTTCTTT	CSARPGRGNTEAFF
-	TRBV6-2/TRBV6-3	TRBJ2-6	-	TGTGCCAGCAGTCGCGCCCTACTTAGACGGGTGGGGCCTGGGGCCAACGTCCTGACTTTC	CASSRALLRRVGPGANVLTF
TRBD2	TRBV6-5	TRBJ2-7	many	TGTGCCAGCAGTTACTCGACTAGCGCCTACGAGCAGTACTTC	CASSYSTSAYEQYF
-	TRBV10-3	TRBJ2-1	-	TGTGCCATCAGTGAAGCGGGGACAACCATACACAATGAGCAGTTCTTC	CAISEAGTTIHNEQFF
TRBD1	TRBV7-6	TRBJ1-1	-	TGTGCCAGCAGCCCAACCACAGGGGCCACTGAAGCTTTCTTT	CASSPTTGATEAFF
-	TRBV6-2/TRBV6-3	TRBJ2-3	few	TGTGCCAGCAGTTACCGGGACACAGATACGCAGTATTTT	CASSYRDTDTQYF